This is a list of T cell receptor beta chains from one sample in a study of T cell repertoires in cytomegalovirus infection. TCRdb called the reads again in MiXCR, with one record for every CDR3 protein. The data show some 300,000 distinct CDR3 sequences, around a sixth seen once. Material for sequencing was PBMCs. All receptors come from a human donor in good health (CMV status not recorded). Some clones in this sample may be carry-over from other donors' samples. The CDR3 runs from the conserved cysteine through the conserved F or W. The D gene is left open where the match is weak. Rows give clone size only sometimes, using once, few, many, or a class for an expanded clone.

V: TRBV11-3
D: -
J: TRBJ2-3
size: -
DNA: TGTGCCAGCAGCTTAGCCCACCCCACAGATACGCAGTATTTT
CDR3: CASSLAHPTDTQYF

V: TRBV9
D: -
J: TRBJ1-3
size: once
DNA: TGTGCCAGCAGCGAAGGGGGGGACACCATATATTTT
CDR3: CASSEGGDTIYF

V: TRBV29-1
D: TRBD1
J: TRBJ1-2
size: -
DNA: TGCAGCGTTGAAGGGTCAGGGGGCGGCTACACCTTC
CDR3: CSVEGSGGGYTF

V: TRBV19
D: -
J: TRBJ2-5
size: -
DNA: TGTGCCAGTAGTGAGGGCCGTCAAGAGACCCAGTACTTC
CDR3: CASSEGRQETQYF

V: TRBV19
D: TRBD1
J: TRBJ1-2
size: -
DNA: TGTGCCAGTACCAGAGGACAGGGCCTCTATGGCTACACCTTC
CDR3: CASTRGQGLYGYTF

V: TRBV28
D: -
J: TRBJ1-4
size: -
DNA: TGTGCCAGCAGTTCGAATCCGGACAGAGGGGAAAAACTGTTTTTT
CDR3: CASSSNPDRGEKLFF

V: TRBV20-1
D: TRBD1
J: TRBJ1-2
size: -
DNA: TGCAGTGCTAAAATGGGGGACAGGGCACCTACCTATGGCTACACCTTC
CDR3: CSAKMGDRAPTYGYTF

V: TRBV6-1
D: TRBD1
J: TRBJ1-1
size: -
DNA: TGTGCCAGCAGTGACCCAGGACAGGGGCGGAACACTGAAGCTTTCTTT
CDR3: CASSDPGQGRNTEAFF

V: TRBV18
D: -
J: TRBJ1-6
size: -
DNA: TGTGCCAGCTCACAGGTCTTCGGGGGAGAGTCCTATAATTCACCCCTCCACTTT
CDR3: CASSQVFGGESYNSPLHF

V: TRBV7-3
D: -
J: TRBJ2-6
size: many
DNA: TGTGCCAGCGGACGAAACTCTGGGGCCAACGTCCTGACTTTC
CDR3: CASGRNSGANVLTF

V: TRBV28
D: -
J: TRBJ2-3
size: many
DNA: TGTGCCAGCAGGGACCCCACTACAACAGATACGCAGTATTTT
CDR3: CASRDPTTTDTQYF

V: TRBV28
D: -
J: TRBJ1-1
size: -
DNA: TGTGCCAGCAGGACCGACCGACGAATGAACACTGAAGCTTTCTTT
CDR3: CASRTDRRMNTEAFF

V: TRBV7-2
D: -
J: TRBJ1-2
size: many
DNA: TGTGCCAGCAGCTTAGGACAGACCGATGGCTACACCTTC
CDR3: CASSLGQTDGYTF

V: TRBV4-1
D: -
J: TRBJ1-1
size: -
DNA: TGCGCCAGCAGCCAAGACGGGGGTAGGGAAGCTTTCTTT
CDR3: CASSQDGGREAFF

V: TRBV24-1
D: TRBD2
J: TRBJ2-5
size: many
DNA: TGTGCCACCAGTGACCTTGGACTAGCGGGGGAGACCCAGTACTTC
CDR3: CATSDLGLAGETQYF

V: TRBV4-3
D: -
J: TRBJ1-1
size: many
DNA: TGCGCCAGCAGCCAAGACCGATTCGGGGGCAGAAACACTGAAGCTTTCTTT
CDR3: CASSQDRFGGRNTEAFF

V: TRBV4-1
D: -
J: TRBJ1-1
size: few
DNA: TGCGCCAGCAGCCAACCACCGGGCCAGGGAACGAACACTGAAGCTTTCTTT
CDR3: CASSQPPGQGTNTEAFF

V: TRBV7-2
D: -
J: TRBJ2-1
size: many
DNA: TGTGCCAGCAGCTATCAGGGGTACTCCTACAATGAGCAGTTCTTC
CDR3: CASSYQGYSYNEQFF

V: TRBV2
D: TRBD1
J: TRBJ2-3
size: -
DNA: TGTGCCAGCAGCACCAGGTTCGGACAGGGGGGCGCAGATACGCAGTATTTT
CDR3: CASSTRFGQGGADTQYF

V: TRBV5-1
D: TRBD2
J: TRBJ2-1
size: few
DNA: TGCGCCAGCAGCTTGGATCCTAGCGGGGCCTCCTACAATGAGCAGTTCTTC
CDR3: CASSLDPSGASYNEQFF

V: TRBV27
D: -
J: TRBJ2-7
size: many
DNA: TGTGCCAGCAAGAGTGGATCCTACGAGCAGTACTTC
CDR3: CASKSGSYEQYF

V: TRBV2
D: -
J: TRBJ1-6
size: -
DNA: TGTGCCAGCAGTGATTTGGTGGCGGGCCCCGGCTCACCCCTCCACTTT
CDR3: CASSDLVAGPGSPLHF

V: TRBV20-1
D: TRBD1
J: TRBJ1-5
size: few
DNA: TGCAGTGCTAGTGGGGACAGGTGGAACAATCAGCCCCAGCATTTT
CDR3: CSASGDRWNNQPQHF

V: TRBV7-6
D: -
J: TRBJ2-5
size: many
DNA: TGTGCCAGCAGCTTAGCAGGGATAGTCGTGGGCCAAGAGACCCAGTACTTC
CDR3: CASSLAGIVVGQETQYF

V: TRBV12-3/TRBV12-4
D: -
J: TRBJ2-5
size: -
DNA: TGTGCCAGCAGCCACAGGGAGCAAGAGACCCAGTACTTC
CDR3: CASSHREQETQYF

V: TRBV19
D: -
J: TRBJ1-1
size: few
DNA: TGTGCCAGTAGTATCGTGTCCCAGCCCGAGACTGAAGCTTTCTTT
CDR3: CASSIVSQPETEAFF

V: TRBV28
D: TRBD1
J: TRBJ2-5
size: few
DNA: TGTGCCAGCAGTGTCGGGGACAGGGGTGCGGAGACCCAGTACTTC
CDR3: CASSVGDRGAETQYF

V: TRBV4-2
D: TRBD1
J: TRBJ1-4
size: few
DNA: TGTGCCAGCAGCCAAGAACAGGGACAGGAAAAACTGTTTTTT
CDR3: CASSQEQGQEKLFF

V: TRBV6-1
D: -
J: TRBJ1-2
size: -
DNA: TGTGCCAGCAGTGAAGAGAGCTCTAACTATGGCTACACCTTC
CDR3: CASSEESSNYGYTF

V: TRBV7-9
D: -
J: TRBJ1-2
size: -
DNA: TGTGCCAGCAGCCAATATGGCTACACCTTC
CDR3: CASSQYGYTF

V: TRBV27
D: -
J: TRBJ2-1
size: few
DNA: TGTGCCAGCAGTCTCCCGAGCAGGGGCTCCGATGAGCAGTTCTTC
CDR3: CASSLPSRGSDEQFF

V: TRBV7-9
D: TRBD1
J: TRBJ1-2
size: -
DNA: TGTGCCAGCAGCTCCGGGACAGGGGGATATGGCTACACCTTC
CDR3: CASSSGTGGYGYTF

V: TRBV7-9
D: TRBD1
J: TRBJ1-2
size: few
DNA: TGTGCCAGCAGCCGCCAGACAGGGTCGAACTATGGCTACACCTTC
CDR3: CASSRQTGSNYGYTF

V: TRBV20-1
D: TRBD2
J: TRBJ2-1
size: -
DNA: TGCAGTGCTAGAGGGCCCTCGACTAGCGGGGGGGGGATCTACAATGAGCAGTTCTTC
CDR3: CSARGPSTSGGGIYNEQFF

V: TRBV15
D: TRBD1
J: TRBJ1-1
size: -
DNA: TGTGCCACCAGCAGAGTACCAGGACAGGGGGTAACTGAAGCTTTCTTT
CDR3: CATSRVPGQGVTEAFF

V: TRBV24-1
D: TRBD1
J: TRBJ2-7
size: -
DNA: TGTGCCACCAGTGAGACCGGGACAGCCTCCTACGAGCAGTACTTC
CDR3: CATSETGTASYEQYF

V: TRBV7-6
D: TRBD1
J: TRBJ1-1
size: many
DNA: TGTGCCAGCAGCTTAGCGCAAGGAAGCGGGACAGGACCTTTCTTT
CDR3: CASSLAQGSGTGPFF

V: TRBV6-2/TRBV6-3
D: -
J: TRBJ1-5
size: -
DNA: TGTGCCAGCAGTTACGACACAAGCTACCCGTATAGCAATCAGCCCCAGCATTTT
CDR3: CASSYDTSYPYSNQPQHF

V: TRBV19
D: TRBD2
J: TRBJ2-3
size: -
DNA: TGTGCCAGTAGGCAAATTAGCGGGGGGCCGGATACGCAGTATTTT
CDR3: CASRQISGGPDTQYF

V: TRBV5-1
D: TRBD1
J: TRBJ2-6
size: few
DNA: TGCGCCAGCAGCTCCCGGACAGGTTCTGCGTCTGGGGCCAACGTCCTGACTTTC
CDR3: CASSSRTGSASGANVLTF

V: TRBV7-9
D: TRBD1
J: TRBJ1-4
size: many
DNA: TGTGCCAGCAGCTTAGCCCAGGGGGCTGATGAAAAACTGTTTTTT
CDR3: CASSLAQGADEKLFF

V: TRBV7-9
D: -
J: TRBJ2-5
size: few
DNA: TGTGCCAGCAGCTTAGGGCCCCAAACTAGTGGCGAGACCCAGTACTTC
CDR3: CASSLGPQTSGETQYF

V: TRBV7-2
D: -
J: TRBJ2-7
size: many
DNA: TGTGCCAGCGGCTTAGCACGAACCTCCGAGCAGTACTTC
CDR3: CASGLARTSEQYF

V: TRBV6-6
D: -
J: TRBJ2-7
size: -
DNA: TGTGCCAGCAGTTACCACAAAGGGGGTTTGGCGTCCTACGAGCAGTACTTC
CDR3: CASSYHKGGLASYEQYF

V: TRBV20-1
D: -
J: TRBJ2-7
size: -
DNA: TGCAGTGCTAGAGGCAGCTATTACGAGCAGTACTTC
CDR3: CSARGSYYEQYF

V: TRBV6-2/TRBV6-3
D: TRBD2
J: TRBJ2-7
size: many
DNA: TGTGCCAGCAGTCAGCGGGGGGGCGAGAGGATATACGAGCAGTACTTC
CDR3: CASSQRGGERIYEQYF

V: TRBV15
D: -
J: TRBJ1-1
size: few
DNA: TGTGCGACTAGCAGGAACACTGAAGCTTTCTTT
CDR3: CATSRNTEAFF

V: TRBV7-3
D: TRBD1
J: TRBJ2-7
size: -
DNA: TGTGCCAGCAGCCTTTTAGGGACAGGGCCCTACGAGCAGTACTTC
CDR3: CASSLLGTGPYEQYF

V: TRBV18
D: -
J: TRBJ1-6
size: -
DNA: TGTGCCAGCTCCCGACTCTACGGGGAACAGAATTCACCCCTCCACTTT
CDR3: CASSRLYGEQNSPLHF

V: TRBV4-1
D: -
J: TRBJ1-5
size: many
DNA: TGCGCCAGCAGCCCACGGGACATCTTTAATCAGCCCCAGCATTTT
CDR3: CASSPRDIFNQPQHF

V: TRBV27
D: TRBD2
J: TRBJ2-2
size: -
DNA: TGTGCCAGCAATAGGACTAGCGAGGTCCCCGGGGAGCTGTTTTTT
CDR3: CASNRTSEVPGELFF

V: TRBV25-1
D: TRBD2
J: TRBJ2-5
size: many
DNA: TGTGCCAGCAGTGAAACTAGCGGGTACGAAGAGACCCAGTACTTC
CDR3: CASSETSGYEETQYF